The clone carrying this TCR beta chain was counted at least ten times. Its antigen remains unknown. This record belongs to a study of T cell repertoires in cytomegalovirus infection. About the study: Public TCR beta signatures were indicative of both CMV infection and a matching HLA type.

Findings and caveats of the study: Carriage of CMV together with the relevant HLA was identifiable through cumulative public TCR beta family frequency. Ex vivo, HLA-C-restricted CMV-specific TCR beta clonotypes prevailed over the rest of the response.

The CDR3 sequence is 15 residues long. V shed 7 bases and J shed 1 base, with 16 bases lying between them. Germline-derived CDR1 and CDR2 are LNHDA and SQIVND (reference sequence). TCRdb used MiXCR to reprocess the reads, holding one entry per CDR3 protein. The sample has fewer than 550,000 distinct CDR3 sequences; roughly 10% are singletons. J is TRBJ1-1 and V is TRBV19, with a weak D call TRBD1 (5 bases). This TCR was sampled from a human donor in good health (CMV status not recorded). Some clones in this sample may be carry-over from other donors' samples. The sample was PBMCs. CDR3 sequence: CASTLRRQGNTEAFF. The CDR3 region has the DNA TGTGCCAGTACCCTGCGGCGGCAGGGGAACACTGAAGCTTTCTTT.